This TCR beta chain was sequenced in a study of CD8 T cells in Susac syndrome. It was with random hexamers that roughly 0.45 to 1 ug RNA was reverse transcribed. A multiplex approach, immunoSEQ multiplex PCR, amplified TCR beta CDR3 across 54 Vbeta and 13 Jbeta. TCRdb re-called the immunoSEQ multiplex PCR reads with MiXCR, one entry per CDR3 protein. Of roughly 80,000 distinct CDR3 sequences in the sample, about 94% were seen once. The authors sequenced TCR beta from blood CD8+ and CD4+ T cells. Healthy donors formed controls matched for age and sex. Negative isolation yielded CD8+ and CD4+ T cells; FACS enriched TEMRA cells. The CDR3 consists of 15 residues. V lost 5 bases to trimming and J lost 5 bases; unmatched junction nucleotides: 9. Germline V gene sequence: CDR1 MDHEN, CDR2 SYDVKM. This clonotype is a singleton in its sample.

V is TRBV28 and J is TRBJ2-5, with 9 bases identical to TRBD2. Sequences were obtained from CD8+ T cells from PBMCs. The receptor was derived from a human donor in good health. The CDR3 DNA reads TGTGCCAGCAGTCCCCTCCGACTAGCGGTGGAGACCCAGTACTTC. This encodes CASSPLRLAVETQYF. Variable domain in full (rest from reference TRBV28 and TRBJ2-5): DVKVTQSSRYLVKRTGEKVFLECVQDMDHENMFWYRQDPGLGLRLIYFSYDVKMKEKGDIPEGYSVSREKKERFSLILESASTNQTSMYLCASSPLRLAVETQYFGPGTRLLVL.